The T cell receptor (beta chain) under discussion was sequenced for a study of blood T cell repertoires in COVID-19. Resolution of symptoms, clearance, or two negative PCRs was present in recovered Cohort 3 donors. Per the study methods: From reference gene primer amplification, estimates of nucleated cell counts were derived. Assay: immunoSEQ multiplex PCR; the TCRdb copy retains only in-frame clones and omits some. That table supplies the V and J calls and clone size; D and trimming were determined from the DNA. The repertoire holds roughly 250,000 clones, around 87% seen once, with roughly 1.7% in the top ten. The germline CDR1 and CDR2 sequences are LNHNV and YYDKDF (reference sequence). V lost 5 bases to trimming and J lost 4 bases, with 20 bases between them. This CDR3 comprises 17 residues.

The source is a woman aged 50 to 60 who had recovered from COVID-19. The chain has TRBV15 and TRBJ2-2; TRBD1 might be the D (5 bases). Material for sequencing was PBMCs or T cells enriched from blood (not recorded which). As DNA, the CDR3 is TGTGCCACCAGCGGAGCGTCGGGTCAGGGTGGCACCGGGGAGCTGTTTTTT. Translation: CATSGASGQGGTGELFF.